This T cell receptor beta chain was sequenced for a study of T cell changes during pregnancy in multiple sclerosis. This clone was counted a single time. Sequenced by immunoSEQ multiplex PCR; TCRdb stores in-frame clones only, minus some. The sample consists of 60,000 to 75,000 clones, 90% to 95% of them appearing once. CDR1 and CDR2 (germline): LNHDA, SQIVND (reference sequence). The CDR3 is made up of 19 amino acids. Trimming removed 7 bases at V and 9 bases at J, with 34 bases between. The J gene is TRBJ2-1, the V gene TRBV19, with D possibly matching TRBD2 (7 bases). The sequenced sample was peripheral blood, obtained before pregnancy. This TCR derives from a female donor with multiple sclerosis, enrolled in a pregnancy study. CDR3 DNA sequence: TGTGCCAGTAATCTCCCCCCCCGGGGGGCCTCTGGCTGGGAAGCTGAGCAGTTCTTC. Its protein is CASNLPPRGASGWEAEQFF.